The rows below give T cell receptor beta chains drawn from one sample of a study of blood T cells in healthy people across ages. MiXCR was run by TCRdb on the 5' RACE reads, yielding one entry per CDR3 protein. The data show approximately 960,000 distinct CDR3 sequences, under 35% seen once. These data also featured in a second study, about T cells of mothers and their children.

Source material: blood. The receptors stem from a woman aged 40 to 50 in good health. CDR3s leave out the opening cysteine and the closing phenylalanine or tryptophan. Clone size is given for some rows only: seen once, a few or many times, or a class if the clone is expanded.

J gene,clone size,CDR3 length,V gene,CDR3 protein
TRBJ1-3,NA,12,TRBV7-2,AISTDPSGNTIY
TRBJ1-2,NA,9,TRBV28,ASSSVDRHT
TRBJ1-1,NA,12,TRBV19,ASTRGQLNTEAF
TRBJ2-1,NA,17,TRBV5-1,ASGFLAGGPLEPRREQF
TRBJ1-4,NA,12,TRBV20-1,SARVGGKGEKLF
TRBJ1-6,few,15,TRBV3-1,ASSQEDILSYNSPLH
TRBJ2-7,many,13,TRBV27,ASKFSGGSSYEQY
TRBJ1-5,NA,11,TRBV10-3,AISGENNQPQH
TRBJ2-5,NA,18,TRBV7-8,ASSLVLRLAGGISRLAQY
TRBJ2-6,NA,15,TRBV10-3,AISDGGKGSGANVLT
TRBJ1-4,once,12,TRBV5-1,ASSFTHDNEKRF
TRBJ2-6,many,14,TRBV10-3,AISGYQGAGANVLT
TRBJ2-7,many,10,TRBV9,ASSGQGNEQY